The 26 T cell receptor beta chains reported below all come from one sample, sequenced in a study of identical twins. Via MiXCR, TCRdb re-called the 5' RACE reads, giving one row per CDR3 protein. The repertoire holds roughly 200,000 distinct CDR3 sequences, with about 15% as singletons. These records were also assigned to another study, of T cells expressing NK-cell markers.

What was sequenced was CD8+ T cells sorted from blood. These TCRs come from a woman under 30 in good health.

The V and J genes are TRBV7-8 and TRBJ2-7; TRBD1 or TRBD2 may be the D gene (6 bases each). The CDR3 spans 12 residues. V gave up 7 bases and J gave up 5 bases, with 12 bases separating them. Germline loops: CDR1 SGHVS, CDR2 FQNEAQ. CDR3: CASTERGDEQYF. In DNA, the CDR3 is TGTGCCAGCACCGAAAGGGGGGACGAGCAGTACTTC.

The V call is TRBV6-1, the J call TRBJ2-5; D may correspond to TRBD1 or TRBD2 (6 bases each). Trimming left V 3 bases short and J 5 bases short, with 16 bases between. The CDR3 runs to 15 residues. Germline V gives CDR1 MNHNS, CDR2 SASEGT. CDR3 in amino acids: CASSDGWGALETQYF. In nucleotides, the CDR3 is TGTGCCAGCAGTGATGGGTGGGGGGCTCTGGAGACCCAGTACTTC.

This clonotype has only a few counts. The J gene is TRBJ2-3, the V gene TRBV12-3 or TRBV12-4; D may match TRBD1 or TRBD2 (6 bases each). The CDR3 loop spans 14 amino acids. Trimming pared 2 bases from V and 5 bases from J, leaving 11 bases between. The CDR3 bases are TGTGCCAGCAGTTTAACCGGGGGCGGAGATACGCAGTATTTT. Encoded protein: CASSLTGGGDTQYF.

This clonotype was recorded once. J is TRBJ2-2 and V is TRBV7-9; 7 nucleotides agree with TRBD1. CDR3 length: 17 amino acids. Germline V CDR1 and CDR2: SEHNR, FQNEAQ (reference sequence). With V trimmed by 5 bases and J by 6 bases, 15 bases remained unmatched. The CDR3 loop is CASSPGVDRMDSGELFF. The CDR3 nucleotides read TGTGCCAGCAGCCCGGGCGTGGACAGGATGGATTCCGGGGAGCTGTTTTTT.

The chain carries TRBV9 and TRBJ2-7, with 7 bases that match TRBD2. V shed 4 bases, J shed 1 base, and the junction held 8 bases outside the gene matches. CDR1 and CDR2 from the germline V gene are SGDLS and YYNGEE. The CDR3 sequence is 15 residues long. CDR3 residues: CASSPTGTTSYEQYF. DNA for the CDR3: TGTGCCAGCAGCCCCACCGGGACTACTTCCTACGAGCAGTACTTC.

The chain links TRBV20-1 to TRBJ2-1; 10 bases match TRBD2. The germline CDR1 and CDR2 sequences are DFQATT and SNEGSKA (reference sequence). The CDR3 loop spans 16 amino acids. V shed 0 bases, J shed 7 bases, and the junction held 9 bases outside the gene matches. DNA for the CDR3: TGCAGTGCTAGAGATGGGGAGCGGGAGGGTATAAATGAGCAGTTCTTC. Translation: CSARDGEREGINEQFF.

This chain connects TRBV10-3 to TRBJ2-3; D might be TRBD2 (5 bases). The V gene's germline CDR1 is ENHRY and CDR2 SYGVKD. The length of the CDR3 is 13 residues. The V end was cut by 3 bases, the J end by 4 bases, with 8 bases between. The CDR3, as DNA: TGTGCCATCAGTGACACCGGGGCAGATACGCAGTATTTT. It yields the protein CAISDTGADTQYF.

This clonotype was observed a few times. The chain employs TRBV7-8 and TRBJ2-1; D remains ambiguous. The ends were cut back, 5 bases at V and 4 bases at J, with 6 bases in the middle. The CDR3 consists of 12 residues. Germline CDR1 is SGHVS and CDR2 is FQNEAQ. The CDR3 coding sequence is TGTGCCAGCAGCCTACGATACAATGAGCAGTTCTTC. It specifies CASSLRYNEQFF. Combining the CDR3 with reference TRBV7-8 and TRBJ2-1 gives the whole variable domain GAGVSQSPRYKVAKRGQDVALRCDPISGHVSLFWYQQALGQGPEFLTYFQNEAQLDKSGLPSDRFFAERPEGSVSTLKIQRTQQEDSAVYLCASSLRYNEQFFGPGTRLTVL.

The CDR3 DNA reads TGTGCCAGCAACCTACCCCGAGCGGGGGCTACCTCGGATGAGCAGTTCTTC. Translated: CASNLPRAGATSDEQFF. This chain uses TRBV12-3 or TRBV12-4 with TRBJ2-1; 8 bases are a match to TRBD2. The CDR3 is 17 amino acids. V trimming: 7 bases; J trimming: 8 bases; junction bases outside the gene matches: 19.

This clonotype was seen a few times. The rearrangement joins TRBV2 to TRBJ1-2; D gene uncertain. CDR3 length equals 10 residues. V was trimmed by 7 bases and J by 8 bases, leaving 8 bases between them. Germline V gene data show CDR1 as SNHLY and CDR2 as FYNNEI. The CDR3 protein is CASMFSGYTF. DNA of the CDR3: TGTGCCAGCATGTTTTCAGGCTACACCTTC.

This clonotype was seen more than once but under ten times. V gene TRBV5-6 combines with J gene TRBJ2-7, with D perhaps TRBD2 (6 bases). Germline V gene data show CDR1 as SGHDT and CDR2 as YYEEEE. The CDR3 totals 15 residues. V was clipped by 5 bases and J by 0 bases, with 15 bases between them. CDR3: CASRPRDWNSYEQYF. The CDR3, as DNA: TGTGCCAGCAGACCACGGGACTGGAACTCCTACGAGCAGTACTTC.

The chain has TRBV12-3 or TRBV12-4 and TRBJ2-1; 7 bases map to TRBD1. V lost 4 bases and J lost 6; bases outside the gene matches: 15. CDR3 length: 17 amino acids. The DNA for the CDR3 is TGTGCCAGCAGTTCCCACCTACAGGGGCCCGTACCCAATGAGCAGTTCTTC. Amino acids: CASSSHLQGPVPNEQFF.

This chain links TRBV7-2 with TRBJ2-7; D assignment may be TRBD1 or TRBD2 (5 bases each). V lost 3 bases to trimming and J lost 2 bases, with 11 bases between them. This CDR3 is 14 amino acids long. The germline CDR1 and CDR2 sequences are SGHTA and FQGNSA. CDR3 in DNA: TGTGCCAGCAGCTTCTTTCAGGGACCCTACGAGCAGTACTTC. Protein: CASSFFQGPYEQYF.

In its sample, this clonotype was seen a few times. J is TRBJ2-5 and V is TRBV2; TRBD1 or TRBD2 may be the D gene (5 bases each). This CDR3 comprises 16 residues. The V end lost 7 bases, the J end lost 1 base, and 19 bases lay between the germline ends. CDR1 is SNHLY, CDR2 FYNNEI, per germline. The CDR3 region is CASTRTPGRGQETQYF. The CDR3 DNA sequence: TGTGCCAGCACCCGAACCCCGGGACGGGGCCAAGAGACCCAGTACTTC.

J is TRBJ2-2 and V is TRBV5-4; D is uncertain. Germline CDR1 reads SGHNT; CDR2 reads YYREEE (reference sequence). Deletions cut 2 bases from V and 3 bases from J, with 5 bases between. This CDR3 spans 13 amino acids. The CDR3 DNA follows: TGTGCCAGCAGCTTTTCGGACACCGGGGAGCTGTTTTTT. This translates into CASSFSDTGELFF.

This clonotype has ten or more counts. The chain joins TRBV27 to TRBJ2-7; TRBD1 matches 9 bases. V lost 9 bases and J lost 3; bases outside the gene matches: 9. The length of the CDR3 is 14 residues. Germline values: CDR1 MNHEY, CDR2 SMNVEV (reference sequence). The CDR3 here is CASPSRDRDYEQYF. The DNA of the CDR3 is TGTGCCAGTCCCTCCCGGGACAGGGACTACGAGCAGTACTTC.

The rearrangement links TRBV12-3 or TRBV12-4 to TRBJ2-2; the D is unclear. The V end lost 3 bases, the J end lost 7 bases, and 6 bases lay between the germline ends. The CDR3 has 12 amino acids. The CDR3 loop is CASSLTDGELFF. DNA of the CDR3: TGTGCCAGCAGTTTGACGGACGGGGAGCTGTTTTTT.

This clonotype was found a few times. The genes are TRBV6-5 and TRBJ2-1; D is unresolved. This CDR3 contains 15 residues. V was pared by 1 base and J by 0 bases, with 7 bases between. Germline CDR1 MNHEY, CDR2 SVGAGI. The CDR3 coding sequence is TGTGCCAGCAGTTACTTAGGCGGCTCCTACAATGAGCAGTTCTTC. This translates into CASSYLGGSYNEQFF.

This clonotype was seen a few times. The CDR3 spells CASSSTSGNYEQFF. The CDR3, as DNA: TGTGCCAGCAGCTCTACTAGCGGAAACTATGAGCAGTTCTTC. The chain uses TRBV7-9 and TRBJ2-1, with 8 bases that match TRBD2. Germline V CDR1 and CDR2: SEHNR, FQNEAQ (reference sequence). This CDR3 is built from 14 residues. Unmatched junction bases numbered 7, after V lost 4 bases and J lost 8 bases.

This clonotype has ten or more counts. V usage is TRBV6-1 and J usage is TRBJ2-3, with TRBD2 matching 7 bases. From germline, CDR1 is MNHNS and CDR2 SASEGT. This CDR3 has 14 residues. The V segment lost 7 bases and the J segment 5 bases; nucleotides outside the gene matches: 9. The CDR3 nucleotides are TGTGCCAGCAACAAGCGGGAAGCCAGAGATACGCAGTATTTT. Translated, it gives CASNKREARDTQYF.

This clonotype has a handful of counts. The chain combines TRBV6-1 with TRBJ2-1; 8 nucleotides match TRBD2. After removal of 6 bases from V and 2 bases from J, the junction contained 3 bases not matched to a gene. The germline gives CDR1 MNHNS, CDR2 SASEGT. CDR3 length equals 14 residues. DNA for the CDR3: TGTGCCAGCAGCATTAGCGGGGCCTACAATGAGCAGTTCTTC. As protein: CASSISGAYNEQFF.

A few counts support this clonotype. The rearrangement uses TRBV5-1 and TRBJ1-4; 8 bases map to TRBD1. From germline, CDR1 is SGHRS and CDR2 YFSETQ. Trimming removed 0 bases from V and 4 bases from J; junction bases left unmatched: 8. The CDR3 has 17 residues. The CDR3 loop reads CASSLEEQGAFNEKLFF. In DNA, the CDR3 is TGCGCCAGCAGCTTGGAAGAGCAGGGGGCTTTTAATGAAAAACTGTTTTTT.

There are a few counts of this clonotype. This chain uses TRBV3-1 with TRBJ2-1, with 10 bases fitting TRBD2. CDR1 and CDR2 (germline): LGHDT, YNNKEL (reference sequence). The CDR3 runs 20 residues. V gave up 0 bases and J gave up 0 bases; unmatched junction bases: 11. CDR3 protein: CASSQEVLAGDQSSYNEQFF. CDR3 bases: TGTGCCAGCAGCCAAGAGGTTCTAGCGGGAGACCAGAGCTCCTACAATGAGCAGTTCTTC.

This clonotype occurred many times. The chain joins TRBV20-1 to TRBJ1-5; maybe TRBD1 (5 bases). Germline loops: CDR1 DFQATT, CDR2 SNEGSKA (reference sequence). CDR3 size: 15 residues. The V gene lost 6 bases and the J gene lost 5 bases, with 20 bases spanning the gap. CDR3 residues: CSATKGRGADQPQHF. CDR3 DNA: TGCAGTGCCACCAAGGGAAGGGGAGCGGATCAGCCCCAGCATTTT.

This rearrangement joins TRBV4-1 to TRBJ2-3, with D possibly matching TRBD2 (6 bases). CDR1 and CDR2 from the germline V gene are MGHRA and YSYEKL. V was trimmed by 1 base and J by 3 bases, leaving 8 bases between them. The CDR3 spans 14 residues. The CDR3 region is CASSQVSGTDTQYF. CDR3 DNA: TGCGCCAGCAGCCAAGTTAGCGGAACAGATACGCAGTATTTT.

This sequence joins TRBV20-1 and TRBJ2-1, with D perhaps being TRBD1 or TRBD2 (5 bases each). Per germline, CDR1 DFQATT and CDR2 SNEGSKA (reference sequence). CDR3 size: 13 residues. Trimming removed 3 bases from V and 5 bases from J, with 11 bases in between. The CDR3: CSASGGMDNEQFF. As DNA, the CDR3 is TGCAGTGCTAGTGGGGGAATGGACAATGAGCAGTTCTTC.